This T cell receptor (beta chain) was sequenced in a study of identical twins. Study-wide results and caveats: Partly confounded zero-insertion analyses could result from invariant MAIT and iNKT cells. Its conclusions, products of cross-sectional statistical analysis, did not come from following the same donors.

Turning to this clonotype: The antigen is undetermined.

Template switching added a universal primer site, and cDNA bore unique molecular identifiers. TCRdb re-called the 5' RACE reads with MiXCR, one entry per CDR3 protein. There are roughly 690,000 distinct CDR3 sequences in the sample; approximately 22% occur only once, and about 4.3% lies in the top ten. The sample also formed part of further work on T cells expressing NK-cell markers. That source notes: Expanded NKG2C+ T cell clones had unclear HCMV specificity.

Sequenced sample: PBMCs. The clonotype originates from a woman under 30 in good health.

CDR3 loop: CSARDRGGGQPQHF. The CDR3 coding sequence is TGCAGTGCTAGAGATCGGGGGGGAGGGCAGCCCCAGCATTTT. The V call is TRBV20-1, the J call TRBJ1-5; tentatively, D is TRBD1 (5 bases). The CDR3 contains 14 residues. Trimming took off 0 bases at V and 7 bases at J, with 13 bases between the two ends. Germline loops: CDR1 DFQATT, CDR2 SNEGSKA (reference sequence).